This T cell receptor (beta chain) was sequenced for a study of T-cell reconstitution after alpha-beta-depleted transplantation in children (dated by TCRdb to 2016 to 2017). Background for the entire study: Using TCR repertoire profiling, the study followed T-cell immune reconstitution in a quantitative way in children after TCRalphabeta/CD19-depleted allogeneic hematopoietic cell transplantation. General findings and caveats noted by the study authors: In some patients, the high TCRbeta diversity seen at day 60 was put down to recipient T cells and intrathymic progenitors that had survived conditioning. The apparently early alphabetaT-cell count recovery about two months after transplant was reportedly dependent on only several hundred rapidly expanded clones derived from non-depleted graft cells. Over subsequent months, a decline in hyperexpanded clone frequencies was noted, and after one year, T-cell counts and TCRbeta diversity were mostly ascribed to newly produced T cells.

The library was obtained by PCR. TCRdb lists the instrument as Illumina HiSeq 2500. To normalize quantification of the TCRbeta repertoire, the TCR libraries were built with molecular barcoding that relied on unique molecular identifiers. TCRdb trimmed public reads at Q25 via fastp, called clones via MiXCR and kept in-frame beta chains. Under each unique CDR3 protein, matching rows form one entry showing the most common genes and DNA. The sample records just over 950,000 distinct CDR3 sequences, around 30% of which are singletons. The ten largest make up more than 25% of the sample. Taken with the paper, the label for treatment or condition translates to: allogeneic hematopoietic cell transplantation with graft depleted of TCRalphabeta T cells and CD19 B cells. Transplant recipients were children who received TCRalphabeta/CD19-depleted allogeneic hematopoietic cell grafts. Concerning this clonotype: The antigen this receptor binds is unknown. Base qualities are not provided; no much larger clone lies one nucleotide away.

The CDR3 goes from the cysteine to the phenylalanine over 15 residues. Kept here is only the CDR3 DNA, which spans 45 bases and is read in frame from base 1. CDR1 and CDR2 are read off the germline V gene (reference sequence) as DFQATT and SNEGSKA. V is shortened by 5 bases, J by 0 bases, and the region joining them spans 16 bases. Sequencing was performed on PBMCs, mostly from graft donor cells, taken 360 days after TCRalphabeta/CD19-depleted stem cell transplant. The receptor comes from a boy less than two years old who had a stem cell transplant for SCID, so the T cells may come from the graft donor. The sequence joins TRBV20-1 to TRBJ1-1; there is no confident call for the D gene. This receptor carries the CDR3 CSAPRVAGVNTEAFF. The DNA reads as follows: TGCAGTGCTCCGCGCGTTGCAGGAGTGAACACTGAAGCTTTCTTT.